This entry concerns a single T cell receptor beta chain. Its antigen is currently unknown. Sorting with CD45RO/CCR7/CD25/CD127/CD95/CD27 yielded naive, central memory, regulatory and stem-like memory CD4+ cells. All of the isolated RNA was reverse transcribed, so expressed TCRB transcripts were sequenced. Clones were sequenced by immunoSEQ multiplex PCR, and TCRdb holds only the in-frame ones, with some missing. The table has hundreds of thousands of clones, around 9.9% seen once. This CDR3 has 14 residues. Trimming cost V 6 bases and J 4 bases, with 12 bases left between them. Germline V lookup: CDR1 SNHLY, CDR2 FYNNEI. The data belong to a study of beta chain features in type 1 diabetes. As for the study in general: Cell yields, gender and age were similar in healthy donors and patients.

The study, taken as a whole, reports: Among all four CD4+ subsets, Type 1 diabetes patients had TCRB CDR3s that were moderately but significantly shorter. The study notes PCR might favor shorter templates equally in patients and controls.

V gene TRBV2 combines with J gene TRBJ1-4, with a possible D match to TRBD1 (6 bases). This clonotype was sampled from a man aged 30-40 years with type 1 diabetes. Sequencing was performed on naive CD4+ T cells from blood. The CDR3 sequence: CASSRDTFNEKLFF. As DNA, the CDR3 is TGTGCCAGCAGCCGGGACACCTTTAATGAAAAACTGTTTTTT.